A selection of T cell receptor beta chains follows, all from one sample in a study of T cell responses to AZD1222 COVID-19 vaccine. Clones were read by immunoSEQ multiplex PCR, and TCRdb kept only the in-frame ones, dropping some. The sample has about 130,000 clones; roughly 87% are singletons. Sequenced material: peripheral blood, taken 28 days after the second AZD1222 dose. Receptor source: an adult who received the AZD1222 COVID-19 vaccine. CDR3s include the opening cysteine and the closing phenylalanine or tryptophan. The D gene is left open where the match is weak. Clone size is not always given. Where it is, it says once, few, many or a class for expanded clones.

D gene	J gene	V gene	clone size	CDR3 DNA	CDR3 protein
-	TRBJ2-3	TRBV12-3/TRBV12-4	-	TGTGCCAGCAGTTATTGGGCAGATACGCAGTATTTT	CASSYWADTQYF
-	TRBJ1-3	TRBV29-1	few	TGCAGCGTTGCCCTAGGTTACTCTGGAAACACCATATATTTT	CSVALGYSGNTIYF
-	TRBJ1-2	TRBV4-3	-	TGCGCCAGCAGCCAAGATACCCAGGGAGTAATGGCTGGCTACACCTTC	CASSQDTQGVMAGYTF
-	TRBJ1-1	TRBV19	-	TGTGCCAGTAGTATAGACTACGGGTTGAACACTGAAGCTTTCTTT	CASSIDYGLNTEAFF
-	TRBJ2-2	TRBV30	few	TGTGCCTGGAATTTAGGGTCATGGAACACCGGGGAGCTGTTTTTT	CAWNLGSWNTGELFF
-	TRBJ1-5	TRBV6-5	-	TGTGCCAGCAACCTCATAATGGGCCAGCCCCAGCTTTTT	CASNLIMGQPQLF
-	TRBJ2-1	TRBV7-9	-	TGTGCCAGCAGCTTAGCAGGGCAGGGGTCCTACAATGAGCAGTTCTTC	CASSLAGQGSYNEQFF
-	TRBJ1-2	TRBV28	-	TGTGCCAGCAGCTCGGGGTTGATCTATGGCTACACCTTC	CASSSGLIYGYTF
-	TRBJ2-2	TRBV7-8	-	TGTGCCAGCAGCTTACGAGTGGGGGTCACCGGGGAGCTGTTTTTT	CASSLRVGVTGELFF
TRBD1	TRBJ1-2	TRBV4-1	-	TGCGCCAGCAGCCGGATGGGACAGGGCTATGGCTACACCTTC	CASSRMGQGYGYTF
-	TRBJ1-3	TRBV6-5	-	TGTGCCAGCAGTCCGGGACGGCCGCCCGGGAACACCATATATTTT	CASSPGRPPGNTIYF
TRBD2	TRBJ2-3	TRBV3-1/TRBV3-2	-	TGTGCCAGCAGCGGTGGGGAGCGGGGGCCACCAGATACGCAGTATTTT	CASSGGERGPPDTQYF
TRBD1	TRBJ1-2	TRBV12-5	once	TGTGCTAGTGCCCGAAAAGGGACAGGATGGGCCTACACCTTC	CASARKGTGWAYTF
-	TRBJ2-1	TRBV9	-	TGTGCCAGCAGCGTAGTCCAATCCCCTCATGAGCAGTTCTTC	CASSVVQSPHEQFF
-	TRBJ1-6	TRBV6-2/TRBV6-3	-	TGTGCCAGCAGTTACTTACTCATCAAGGGTAATTCACCCCTCCACTTT	CASSYLLIKGNSPLHF
-	TRBJ2-5	TRBV7-9	-	TGTGCCAGCAGGGCTACAGGGCAAGAGACCCAGTACTTC	CASRATGQETQYF
TRBD2	TRBJ2-1	TRBV24-1	-	TGTGCCACCAGTGATATGCCCGGGACTAGCGGCTCAAATGAGCAGTTCTTC	CATSDMPGTSGSNEQFF
-	TRBJ1-3	TRBV2	-	TGTGCCAGCAGTGAAGATGTCTTCTCTGGAAACACCATATATTTT	CASSEDVFSGNTIYF
-	TRBJ2-1	TRBV9	-	TGTGCCAGCAGCGCCAGGGACGGCGGGCCTCTAAACAATGAGCAGTTCTTC	CASSARDGGPLNNEQFF
-	TRBJ2-3	TRBV11-3	-	TGTGCCAGCAGAGCAGGGGTTACAGATACGCAGTATTTT	CASRAGVTDTQYF
-	TRBJ1-1	TRBV2	-	TGTGCCAGCAGTGAATTGGCAGGGCGGTCGGGCACTGAAGCTTTCTTT	CASSELAGRSGTEAFF
-	TRBJ1-1	TRBV28	-	TGTGCCAGCAACATCAGGCAGGGTTGGGGGGAGAACACTGAAGCTTTCTTT	CASNIRQGWGENTEAFF
-	TRBJ1-2	TRBV5-1	-	TGCGCCAGCAGCTACAACTTGGACGGGGGATATGGCTACACCTTC	CASSYNLDGGYGYTF
TRBD2	TRBJ2-1	TRBV5-4	-	TGTGCCAGCACCCCCACGGGGGGTTACAATGAGCAGTTCTTC	CASTPTGGYNEQFF
TRBD1	TRBJ2-4	TRBV3-1/TRBV3-2	-	TGTGCCAGCAGCCAAGATAACAGGGGTGACATTCAGTACTTC	CASSQDNRGDIQYF
TRBD1	TRBJ1-2	TRBV27	-	TGTGCCAGCAGCCCGGGACAGGGAGGGAACTATGGCTACACCTTC	CASSPGQGGNYGYTF
TRBD1	TRBJ1-5	TRBV19	-	TGTGCCAGTGCCGGGACAGGGGGCTTTCAGCCCCAGCATTTT	CASAGTGGFQPQHF
TRBD1	TRBJ2-6	TRBV4-1	few	TGCGCCAGCAGCGGCTACGGGACAGGGGGTACCAACGTCCTGACTTTC	CASSGYGTGGTNVLTF
TRBD2	TRBJ2-3	TRBV4-1	-	TGCGCCAGCAGCCAAGATGCTCGAGTAGCGGGGATCACAGATACGCAGTATTTT	CASSQDARVAGITDTQYF
TRBD1	TRBJ2-7	TRBV6-5	-	TGTGCCAGCAGCGGGACAGGGGACGAGCAGTACTTC	CASSGTGDEQYF
TRBD1	TRBJ1-2	TRBV10-3	-	TGTGCCACCACGGGACAGATTAACTATGGCTACACCTTC	CATTGQINYGYTF
-	TRBJ2-3	TRBV11-3	-	TGTGCCAGCAGCTTAGAAGCCGGACAGTTCACAGATACGCAGTATTTT	CASSLEAGQFTDTQYF
-	TRBJ1-1	TRBV6-5	once	TGTGCCAGCAGTTCCCTGGGTGCGGGAGAAGCTTTCTTT	CASSSLGAGEAFF
TRBD1	TRBJ2-7	TRBV19	-	TGTGCCAGTAGTTCGGGACAGGGTGCCGGCGAGCAGTACTTC	CASSSGQGAGEQYF
-	TRBJ1-3	TRBV27	-	TGTGCCAGCAGTTTGTCAGGATCCTCTGGAAACACCATATATTTT	CASSLSGSSGNTIYF
-	TRBJ2-1	TRBV15	-	TGTGCCACCAGCAGGAACTTTGAAGGGAGCTCCTACAATGAGCAGTTCTTC	CATSRNFEGSSYNEQFF
-	TRBJ1-6	TRBV30	once	TGTGCCTGGGAGTACGGTGTTTCACCCCTCCACTTT	CAWEYGVSPLHF
-	TRBJ1-2	TRBV24-1	-	TGTGCCACCAATTACAGGGAACCAAGCTATGGCTACACCTTC	CATNYREPSYGYTF
-	TRBJ2-1	TRBV6-6	-	TGTGCCAGCAGAAGACTCGACAATGAGCAGTTCTTC	CASRRLDNEQFF
-	TRBJ1-6	TRBV2	-	TGTGCCAGCAGGGGTCCAGGGGACCCCCATTCACCCCTCCACTTT	CASRGPGDPHSPLHF
-	TRBJ2-2	TRBV10-3	-	TGTGCCATCAGTGTTGGGCTAGGCACCGGGGAGCTGTTTTTT	CAISVGLGTGELFF